This entry features one T cell receptor (beta chain) sequence. The protocol was immunoSEQ multiplex PCR, while the TCRdb copy is restricted to in-frame clones and leaves out a portion. The table shows about 12,000 clones, with approximately 79% occurring only once. This specimen comes from a study of radiotherapy plus CTLA-4 blockade in lung cancer. Germline-derived CDR1 and CDR2 are SGHTA and FQGNSA. The CDR3 loop spans 17 amino acids. Deletions cut 2 bases from V and 4 bases from J, with 15 bases between. This TCR derives from a human donor with non-small cell lung cancer that progressed on radiotherapy plus ipilimumab. The J gene is TRBJ1-6, the V gene TRBV7-2; TRBD1 might be the D (5 bases). The source was peripheral blood, collected from a patient treated with radiotherapy plus ipilimumab. CDR3 residues: CASSLRGAGAYNSPLHF. The CDR3 bases are TGTGCCAGCAGCTTACGAGGGGCGGGAGCATATAATTCACCCCTCCACTTT. Filled out from reference TRBV7-2 and TRBJ1-6, the complete variable domain reads GAGVSQSPSNKVTEKGKDVELRCDPISGHTALYWYRQSLGQGLEFLIYFQGNSAPDKSGLPSDRFSAERTGGSVSTLTIQRTQQEDSAVYLCASSLRGAGAYNSPLHFGNGTRLTVT.